A selection of T cell receptor beta chains follows, all from one sample in a study of siplizumab effects on memory and regulatory T cells. Data came from immunoSEQ multiplex PCR; TCRdb stores just in-frame clones and leaves some out. The table lists 95,000 to 110,000 clones, over 90% of them singletons. Input material: Tregs sorted from blood. These receptors came from a human donor in good health. The conserved cysteine and the conserved F or W are not part of the CDR3 here. The order of the fields is V gene, J gene, CDR3 protein.

v_call: TRBV25-1
j_call: TRBJ1-2
cdr3_aa: ASSDPPGGYT

v_call: TRBV6-1
j_call: TRBJ1-1
cdr3_aa: ASRRQTNTEAF

v_call: TRBV5-1
j_call: TRBJ2-7
cdr3_aa: ASSPSIRLAGRSSYEQY

v_call: TRBV7-3
j_call: TRBJ2-1
cdr3_aa: ASSIQGGPYNEQF

v_call: TRBV7-8
j_call: TRBJ2-7
cdr3_aa: ASSLLRRAGIYEQY

v_call: TRBV5-1
j_call: TRBJ1-2
cdr3_aa: ASSLDVSRSWGYT

v_call: TRBV5-1
j_call: TRBJ1-2
cdr3_aa: ASTWSEGQSGYT

v_call: TRBV5-6
j_call: TRBJ1-5
cdr3_aa: ASSVRGRQPQH

v_call: TRBV6-5
j_call: TRBJ2-3
cdr3_aa: ASRTSTDTQY

v_call: TRBV6-1
j_call: TRBJ2-7
cdr3_aa: ASCQGAGEQY

v_call: TRBV2
j_call: TRBJ2-3
cdr3_aa: ASTSGVDTQY

v_call: TRBV5-1
j_call: TRBJ1-1
cdr3_aa: ASSLGQNMNTEAF

v_call: TRBV7-3
j_call: TRBJ1-4
cdr3_aa: ASSPPGQRNEKLF

v_call: TRBV2
j_call: TRBJ1-2
cdr3_aa: ASTQTGGDGYT

v_call: TRBV19
j_call: TRBJ1-1
cdr3_aa: ASSIPRPRAATEAF

v_call: TRBV9
j_call: TRBJ1-1
cdr3_aa: ASSPRRVGTEAF

v_call: TRBV5-1
j_call: TRBJ2-7
cdr3_aa: ASSLEGGADEQY

v_call: TRBV7-9
j_call: TRBJ2-3
cdr3_aa: ASSQTGGLTDTQY

v_call: TRBV7-9
j_call: TRBJ2-7
cdr3_aa: ASSTALAQGRYEQY

v_call: TRBV5-1
j_call: TRBJ2-7
cdr3_aa: ASSLNPSGQGGPEQY

v_call: TRBV7-9
j_call: TRBJ2-1
cdr3_aa: ASSRRQVLYNEQF

v_call: TRBV4-1
j_call: TRBJ2-3
cdr3_aa: ASSQGPSDTQY

v_call: TRBV9
j_call: TRBJ2-1
cdr3_aa: ASSVLASRGGEQF

v_call: TRBV23-1
j_call: TRBJ2-2
cdr3_aa: ASSQFDTTGELF

v_call: TRBV9
j_call: TRBJ1-2
cdr3_aa: ASSVGDRGYGGYT

v_call: TRBV10-3
j_call: TRBJ2-1
cdr3_aa: AITAESRSYNEQF

v_call: TRBV11-2
j_call: TRBJ1-2
cdr3_aa: ASSLLGSYYGYT

v_call: TRBV7-9
j_call: TRBJ1-2
cdr3_aa: ASSSPSRWLGYGYT

v_call: TRBV9
j_call: TRBJ1-2
cdr3_aa: ASSTGQGDYGYT

v_call: TRBV7-3
j_call: TRBJ2-2
cdr3_aa: ASSPRQGGTGELF

v_call: TRBV10-3
j_call: TRBJ1-2
cdr3_aa: AISVWRPANYGYT

v_call: TRBV7-9
j_call: TRBJ2-5
cdr3_aa: ASSLSLAGGETQY

v_call: TRBV6-5
j_call: TRBJ1-1
cdr3_aa: ASTLLEDTEAF

v_call: TRBV6-1
j_call: TRBJ2-2
cdr3_aa: ASSGQPNTGELF

v_call: TRBV7-2
j_call: TRBJ2-5
cdr3_aa: ASSRTGALQETQY

v_call: TRBV5-1
j_call: TRBJ2-1
cdr3_aa: ASTPSGGYNEQF

v_call: TRBV19
j_call: TRBJ1-4
cdr3_aa: ASSIGGTGGNEKLF

v_call: TRBV30
j_call: TRBJ2-7
cdr3_aa: AWTDREPYEQY

v_call: TRBV7-8
j_call: TRBJ2-1
cdr3_aa: ASSQTNRGRNEQF

v_call: TRBV7-2
j_call: TRBJ1-1
cdr3_aa: ASSWTLMNTEAF

v_call: TRBV27
j_call: TRBJ2-2
cdr3_aa: ASSPGLPFYYTGELF

v_call: TRBV2
j_call: TRBJ2-5
cdr3_aa: ASNTGLAAQETQY

v_call: TRBV6-5
j_call: TRBJ1-5
cdr3_aa: ASTPHLGPQH

v_call: TRBV20-1
j_call: TRBJ2-1
cdr3_aa: SARHNEQF

v_call: TRBV9
j_call: TRBJ1-1
cdr3_aa: ASSRGIGGQRTTEAF

v_call: TRBV28
j_call: TRBJ1-1
cdr3_aa: RTGGRTEAF

v_call: TRBV9
j_call: TRBJ2-7
cdr3_aa: ASSVAISGEQY

v_call: TRBV12-5
j_call: TRBJ2-3
cdr3_aa: ASGFSALPLSGRVADTQY

v_call: TRBV10-3
j_call: TRBJ1-4
cdr3_aa: AISDLGEGSEKLF

v_call: TRBV5-6
j_call: TRBJ2-5
cdr3_aa: ASSLVIDRSKTQY

v_call: TRBV30
j_call: TRBJ1-4
cdr3_aa: AWKTTLNEKLF

v_call: TRBV5-4
j_call: TRBJ1-2
cdr3_aa: ASSLGEFYGYT